A single sample is the source of the 8 T cell receptor beta chains below, sequenced in a study of neoadjuvant anti-PD-1 for oral cavity cancer. TCRdb's copy holds only in-frame clones and misses some; the assay was immunoSEQ multiplex PCR. Found here are over 11,000 clones, about 73% of them singletons; the top ten hold less than 3.5%. Time point reported: after neoadjuvant nivolumab, at surgical resection. Sequencing used PBMCs, obtained after nivolumab (anti-PD-1) treatment. The source of these receptors is a person aged 40 to 85 with oral cavity squamous cell carcinoma.

This chain joins TRBV5-1 and TRBJ1-1; D unclear. The CDR3 contains 14 residues. CDR1 is SGHRS and CDR2 is YFSETQ in the germline V gene. Deletions cut 2 bases from V and 0 bases from J, with 8 bases between. CDR3 in amino acids: CASSLGSMNTEAFF. Written as DNA, the CDR3 is TGCGCCAGCAGCTTAGGCAGCATGAACACTGAAGCTTTCTTT.

The chain is built from TRBV5-5 and TRBJ2-2; D is undetermined. The germline gives CDR1 SGHKS, CDR2 YYEKEE (reference sequence). V gave up 3 bases and J gave up 2 bases, with 11 bases separating them. This CDR3 has 15 residues. CDR3 residues: CASSWTHLNTGELFF. The CDR3 nucleotides are TGTGCCAGCAGCTGGACCCATTTAAACACCGGGGAGCTGTTTTTT.

The chain couples TRBV14 to TRBJ2-1; D assignment may be TRBD1 or TRBD2 (5 bases each). V lost 4 bases and J lost 15, with 13 bases in between. The CDR3 is 11 amino acids. The germline gives CDR1 SGHDN, CDR2 FVKESK. CDR3 coding DNA: TGTGCCAGCAGCCTCCGGGACCAACGGTTCTTC. Translating it yields CASSLRDQRFF. The whole variable domain, filled in from reference TRBV14 and TRBJ2-1, reads EAGVTQFPSHSVIEKGQTVTLRCDPISGHDNLYWYRRVMGKEIKFLLHFVKESKQDESGMPNNRFLAERTGGTYSTLKVQPAELEDSGVYFCASSLRDQRFFGPGTRLTVL.

This clone has just a few counts. The chain joins TRBV6-1 to TRBJ2-4; 11 positions match TRBD1. The CDR3 consists of 16 residues. CDR1 and CDR2 from the germline V gene are MNHNS and SASEGT. Trimming cost V 2 bases and J 3 bases; bases outside gene matches: 3. The CDR3 sequence is CASSERTGGGKNIQYF. CDR3 DNA: TGTGCCAGCAGTGAAAGGACAGGGGGCGGCAAAAACATTCAGTACTTC.

The chain combines TRBV10-3 with TRBJ2-2, with TRBD1 matching over 10 bases. CDR1 is ENHRY, CDR2 SYGVKD, per germline. Trimming at V came to 6 bases and at J to 6 bases, leaving 1 base not matched to a gene. This CDR3 is built from 13 residues. The CDR3 loop is CAIRGQGSGELFF. Written as DNA, the CDR3 is TGTGCCATCAGGGGACAGGGGTCCGGGGAGCTGTTTTTT.

CDR3 amino acids: CASSLVAGYGYTF. DNA for the CDR3: TGTGCCAGCAGCTTGGTGGCAGGCTATGGCTACACCTTC. The rearrangement joins TRBV5-4 to TRBJ1-2; D is unresolved. The CDR3 is 13 amino acids. The germline V gene has CDR1 SGHNT and CDR2 YYREEE (reference sequence). Trimming cost V 0 bases and J 4 bases, with 7 bases left between them.

This chain joins TRBV2 and TRBJ2-7; D is undetermined. V lost 6 bases and J lost 7, with 10 bases in between. There are 11 residues in the CDR3. Germline-derived CDR1 and CDR2 are SNHLY and FYNNEI. The CDR3 is CASRRILEQYF. CDR3 DNA: TGTGCCAGCAGGCGGATCCTAGAGCAGTACTTC.

This rearrangement joins TRBV19 to TRBJ1-5; D call uncertain. V was shortened by 3 bases and J by 2 bases, with 11 bases between the two germline ends. This CDR3 comprises 15 residues. Germline V CDR1 and CDR2: LNHDA, SQIVND (reference sequence). CDR3 region: CASSMGPAGNQPQHF. As DNA, the CDR3 is TGTGCCAGTAGTATGGGCCCAGCGGGCAATCAGCCCCAGCATTTT.